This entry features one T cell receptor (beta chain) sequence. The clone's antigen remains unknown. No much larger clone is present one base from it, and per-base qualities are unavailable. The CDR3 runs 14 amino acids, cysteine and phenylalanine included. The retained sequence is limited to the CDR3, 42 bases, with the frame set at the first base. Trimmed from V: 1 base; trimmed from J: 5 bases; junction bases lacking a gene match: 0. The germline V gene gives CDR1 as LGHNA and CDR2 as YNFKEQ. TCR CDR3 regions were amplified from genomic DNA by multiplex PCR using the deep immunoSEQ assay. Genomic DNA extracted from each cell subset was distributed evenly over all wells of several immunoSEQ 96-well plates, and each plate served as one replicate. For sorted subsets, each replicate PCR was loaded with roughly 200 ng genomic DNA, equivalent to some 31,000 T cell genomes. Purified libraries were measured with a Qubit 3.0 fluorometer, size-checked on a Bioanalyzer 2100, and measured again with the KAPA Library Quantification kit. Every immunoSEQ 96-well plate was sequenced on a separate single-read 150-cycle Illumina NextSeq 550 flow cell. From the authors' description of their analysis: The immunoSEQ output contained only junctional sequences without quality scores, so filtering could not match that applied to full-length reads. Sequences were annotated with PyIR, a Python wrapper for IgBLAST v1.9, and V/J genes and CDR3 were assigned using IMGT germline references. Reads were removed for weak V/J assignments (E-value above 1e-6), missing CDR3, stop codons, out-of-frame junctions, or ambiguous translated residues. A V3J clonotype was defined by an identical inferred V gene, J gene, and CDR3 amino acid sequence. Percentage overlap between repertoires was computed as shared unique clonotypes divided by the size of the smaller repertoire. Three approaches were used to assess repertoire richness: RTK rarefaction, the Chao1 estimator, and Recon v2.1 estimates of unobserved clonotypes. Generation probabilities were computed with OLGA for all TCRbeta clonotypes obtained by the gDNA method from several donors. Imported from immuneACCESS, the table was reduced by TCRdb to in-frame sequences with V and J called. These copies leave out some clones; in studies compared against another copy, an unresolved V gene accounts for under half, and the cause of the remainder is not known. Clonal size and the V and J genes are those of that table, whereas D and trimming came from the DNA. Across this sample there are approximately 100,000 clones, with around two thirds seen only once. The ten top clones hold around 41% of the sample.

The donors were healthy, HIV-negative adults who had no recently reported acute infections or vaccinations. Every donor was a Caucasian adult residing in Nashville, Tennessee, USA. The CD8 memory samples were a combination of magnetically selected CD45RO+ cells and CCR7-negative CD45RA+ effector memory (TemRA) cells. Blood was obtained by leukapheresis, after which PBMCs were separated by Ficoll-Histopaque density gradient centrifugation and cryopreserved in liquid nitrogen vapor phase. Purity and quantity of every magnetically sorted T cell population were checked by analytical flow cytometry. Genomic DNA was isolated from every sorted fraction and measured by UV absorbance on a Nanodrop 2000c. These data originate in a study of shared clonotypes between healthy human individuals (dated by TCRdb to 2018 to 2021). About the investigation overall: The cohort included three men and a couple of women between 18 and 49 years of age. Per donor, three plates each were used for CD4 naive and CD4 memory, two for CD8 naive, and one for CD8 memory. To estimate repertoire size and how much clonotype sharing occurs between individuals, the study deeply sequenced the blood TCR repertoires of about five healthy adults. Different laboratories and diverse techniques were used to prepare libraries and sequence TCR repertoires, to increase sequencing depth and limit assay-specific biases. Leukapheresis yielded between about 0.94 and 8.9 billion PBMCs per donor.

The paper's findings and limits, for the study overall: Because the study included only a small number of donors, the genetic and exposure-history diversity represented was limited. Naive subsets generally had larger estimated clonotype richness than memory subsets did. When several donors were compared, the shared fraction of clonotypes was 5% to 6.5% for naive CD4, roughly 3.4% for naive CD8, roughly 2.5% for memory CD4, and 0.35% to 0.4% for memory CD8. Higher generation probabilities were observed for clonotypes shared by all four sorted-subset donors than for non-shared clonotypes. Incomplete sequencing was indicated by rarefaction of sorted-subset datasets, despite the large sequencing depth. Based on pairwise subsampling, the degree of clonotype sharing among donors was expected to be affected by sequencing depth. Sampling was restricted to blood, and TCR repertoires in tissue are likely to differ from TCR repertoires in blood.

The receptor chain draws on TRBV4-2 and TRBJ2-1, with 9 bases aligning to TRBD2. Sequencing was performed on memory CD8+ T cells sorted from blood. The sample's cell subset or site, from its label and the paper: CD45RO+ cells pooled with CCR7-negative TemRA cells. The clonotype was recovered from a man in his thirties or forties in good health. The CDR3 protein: CASSQVAGDNEQFF. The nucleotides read TGTGCCAGCAGCCAAGTAGCGGGAGACAATGAGCAGTTCTTC.